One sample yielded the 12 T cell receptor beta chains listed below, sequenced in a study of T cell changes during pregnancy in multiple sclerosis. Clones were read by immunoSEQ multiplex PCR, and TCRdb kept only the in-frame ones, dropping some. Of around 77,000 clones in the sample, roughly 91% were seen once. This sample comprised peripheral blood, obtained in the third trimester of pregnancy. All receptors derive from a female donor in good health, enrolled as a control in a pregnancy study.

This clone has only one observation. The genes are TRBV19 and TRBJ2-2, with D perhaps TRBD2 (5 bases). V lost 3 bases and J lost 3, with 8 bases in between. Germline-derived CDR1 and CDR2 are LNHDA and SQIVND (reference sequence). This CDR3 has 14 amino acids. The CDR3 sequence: CASSIWEYTGELFF. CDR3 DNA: TGTGCCAGTAGTATTTGGGAGTACACCGGGGAGCTGTTTTTT.

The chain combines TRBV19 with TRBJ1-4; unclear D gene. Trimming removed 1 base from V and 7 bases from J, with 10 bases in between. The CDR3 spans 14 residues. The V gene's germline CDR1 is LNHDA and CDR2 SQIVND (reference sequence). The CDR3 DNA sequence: TGTGCCAGTAGTATAGGCTGGGAGGGTGAAAAACTGTTTTTT. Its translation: CASSIGWEGEKLFF.

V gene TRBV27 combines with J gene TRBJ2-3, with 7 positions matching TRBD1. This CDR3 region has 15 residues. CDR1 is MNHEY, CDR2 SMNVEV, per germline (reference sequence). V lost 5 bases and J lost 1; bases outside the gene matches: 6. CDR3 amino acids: CASSLRTGGTDTQYF. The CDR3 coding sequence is TGTGCCAGCAGTCTACGGACAGGAGGCACAGATACGCAGTATTTT.

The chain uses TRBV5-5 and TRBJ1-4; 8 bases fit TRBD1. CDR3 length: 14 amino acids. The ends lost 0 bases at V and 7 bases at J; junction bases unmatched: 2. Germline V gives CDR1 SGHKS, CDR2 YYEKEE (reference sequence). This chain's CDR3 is CASSLAGGGEKLFF. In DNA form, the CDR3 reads TGTGCCAGCAGCTTGGCAGGGGGCGGTGAAAAACTGTTTTTT. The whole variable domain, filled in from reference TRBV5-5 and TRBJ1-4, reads DAGVTQSPTHLIKTRGQQVTLRCSPISGHKSVSWYQQVLGQGPQFIFQYYEKEERGRGNFPDRFSARQFPNYSSELNVNALLLGDSALYLCASSLAGGGEKLFFGSGTQLSVL.

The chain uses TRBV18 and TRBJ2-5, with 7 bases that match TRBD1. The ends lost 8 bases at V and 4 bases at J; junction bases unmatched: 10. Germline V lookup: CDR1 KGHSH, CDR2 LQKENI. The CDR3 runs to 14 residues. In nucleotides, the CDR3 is TGTGCCAGCCTCCCGTACGGGACAGCAGAGACCCAGTACTTC. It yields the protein CASLPYGTAETQYF.

The CDR3 sequence is CAWSVRSGTLFYEQYF. In DNA form, the CDR3 reads TGTGCCTGGAGTGTACGGTCGGGGACACTTTTCTACGAGCAGTACTTC. The gene calls are TRBV30 and TRBJ2-7; possibly TRBD1 for D (6 bases). V lost 0 bases and J 3 bases, leaving 18 bases between the germline ends. The CDR3 runs 16 residues. CDR1 and CDR2 from the germline V gene are GTSNPN and SVGIG (reference sequence). The full variable domain, in which reference TRBV30 and TRBJ2-7 provide the parts outside the CDR3, is SQTIHQWPATLVQPVGSPLSLECTVEGTSNPNLYWYRQAAGRGLQLLFYSVGIGQISSEVPQNLSASRPQDRQFILSSKKLLLSDSGFYLCAWSVRSGTLFYEQYFGPGTRLTVT.

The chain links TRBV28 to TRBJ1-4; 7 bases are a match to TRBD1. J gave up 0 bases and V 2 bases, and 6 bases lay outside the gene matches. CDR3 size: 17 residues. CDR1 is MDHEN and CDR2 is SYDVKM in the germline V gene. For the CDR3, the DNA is TGTGCCAGCAGTTTAGCCCAGGGGGGAGCAACTAATGAAAAACTGTTTTTT. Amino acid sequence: CASSLAQGGATNEKLFF.

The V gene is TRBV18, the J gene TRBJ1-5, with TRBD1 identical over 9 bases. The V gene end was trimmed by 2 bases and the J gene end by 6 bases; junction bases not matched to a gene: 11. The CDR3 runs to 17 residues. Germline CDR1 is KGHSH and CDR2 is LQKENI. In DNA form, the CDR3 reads TGTGCCAGCTCACCATCCGGGACAGGGAACCAGGGTCAGCCCCAGCATTTT. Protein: CASSPSGTGNQGQPQHF. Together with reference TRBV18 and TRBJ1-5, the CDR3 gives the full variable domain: NAGVMQNPRHLVRRRGQEARLRCSPMKGHSHVYWYRQLPEEGLKFMVYLQKENIIDESGMPKERFSAEFPKEGPSILRIQQVVRGDSAAYFCASSPSGTGNQGQPQHFGDGTRLSIL.

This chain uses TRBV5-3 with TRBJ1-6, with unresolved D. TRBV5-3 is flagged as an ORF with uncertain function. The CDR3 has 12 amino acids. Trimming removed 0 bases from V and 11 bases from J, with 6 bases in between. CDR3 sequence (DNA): TGTGCCAGAAGCTTGGGGGCTGCACCCCTCCACTTT. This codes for CARSLGAAPLHF.

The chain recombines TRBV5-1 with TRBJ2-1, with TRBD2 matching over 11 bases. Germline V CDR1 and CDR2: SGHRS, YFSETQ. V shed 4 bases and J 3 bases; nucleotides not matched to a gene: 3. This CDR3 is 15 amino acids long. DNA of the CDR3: TGCGCCAGCAGCCGCGGACTAGCGGGCTACAATGAGCAGTTCTTC. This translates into CASSRGLAGYNEQFF.

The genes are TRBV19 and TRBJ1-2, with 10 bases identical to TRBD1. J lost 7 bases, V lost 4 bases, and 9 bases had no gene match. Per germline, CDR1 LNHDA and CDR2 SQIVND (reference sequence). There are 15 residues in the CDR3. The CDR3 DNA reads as TGTGCCAGTAGTACACCGGACAGGGGGTTTGGTGGCTACACCTTC. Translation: CASSTPDRGFGGYTF.

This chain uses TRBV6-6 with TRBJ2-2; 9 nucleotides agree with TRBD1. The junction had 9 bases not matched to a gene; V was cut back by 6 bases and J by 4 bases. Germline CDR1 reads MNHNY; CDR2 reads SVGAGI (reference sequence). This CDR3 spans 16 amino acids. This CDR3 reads CASRNAGQGATGELFF. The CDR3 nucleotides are TGTGCCAGCAGGAATGCGGGACAGGGCGCCACCGGGGAGCTGTTTTTT.